Each of the 7 T cell receptor beta chains below was sequenced from the same sample in a study of blood T cell repertoires in COVID-19 (dated by TCRdb to 2020 to 2021). Receptor amplification or capture employed the immunoSEQ multiplex PCR assay. The immuneACCESS repertoire file appears here via TCRdb, limited to in-frame rearrangements. These files lack a portion of the clones; in checked studies, under half of the deficit traces to unresolved V genes, and the cause of the others is not known. The table for this sample lists 90,000 to 130,000 clones; approximately 82% of them were counted only once. The top ten clones comprise less than 4% of the sample. Sequencing input: peripheral blood. The receptors shown here come from an elderly woman with acute or convalescent COVID-19.

The J gene is TRBJ2-3, the V gene TRBV7-2, with TRBD2 matching 8 bases. Trimming cost V 5 bases and J 2 bases; bases outside gene matches: 12. CDR1 and CDR2 (germline): SGHTA, FQGNSA. The CDR3 is 17 residues long. CDR3 region: CASSRTSHALITDTQYF. The DNA of the CDR3 is TGTGCCAGCAGCCGGACTAGCCATGCTCTAATCACAGATACGCAGTATTTT. Full variable domain (remainder filled in from reference TRBV7-2 and TRBJ2-3): GAGVSQSPSNKVTEKGKDVELRCDPISGHTALYWYRQSLGQGLEFLIYFQGNSAPDKSGLPSDRFSAERTGGSVSTLTIQRTQQEDSAVYLCASSRTSHALITDTQYFGPGTRLTVL.

J is TRBJ2-3 and V is TRBV7-8; the match to TRBD2 covers 8 bases. Germline trimming cut 5 bases from V and 4 bases from J; bases unmatched to any gene: 17. Germline-derived CDR1 and CDR2 are SGHVS and FQNEAQ. The CDR3 runs 18 residues. The CDR3 DNA reads as TGTGCCAGCAGCCCAAGCAAGCTAGCGGGTCTCTCGGCAGATACGCAGTATTTT. Translated, it gives CASSPSKLAGLSADTQYF.

The chain joins TRBV10-3 to TRBJ1-2; 10 positions match TRBD1. V dropped 4 bases and J dropped 6; count of bases not matched to a gene: 2. Germline V gives CDR1 ENHRY, CDR2 SYGVKD. The CDR3 is made up of 13 amino acids. The CDR3 DNA is TGTGCCATCAGTGTGGACAGGGGGGATGGCTACACCTTC. Its protein product is CAISVDRGDGYTF.

The chain is built from TRBV6-2 or TRBV6-3 and TRBJ2-7, with D tentatively TRBD1 (5 bases). Germline V CDR1 and CDR2: MNHEY, SVGEGT. The CDR3 totals 16 residues. V shed 4 bases and J shed 0 bases, with 16 bases lying between them. CDR3 sequence: CASSSSWLGVSYEQYF. CDR3 sequence (DNA): TGTGCCAGCAGTTCGTCCTGGCTAGGGGTCTCCTACGAGCAGTACTTC.

The chain has TRBV4-1 and TRBJ1-1, with TRBD1 matching over 7 bases. From germline, CDR1 is MGHRA and CDR2 YSYEKL. V trimming: 6 bases; J trimming: 5 bases; junction bases outside the gene matches: 15. The CDR3 covers 16 residues. CDR3: CASRQGVQGRTTEAFF. The CDR3 nucleotides read TGCGCCAGCAGGCAGGGGGTGCAGGGGCGCACGACTGAAGCTTTCTTT.

This clone occurred once. V usage is TRBV19 and J usage is TRBJ2-2; 10 positions match TRBD1. The V and J ends lost 7 bases and 2 bases, in that order; junction bases with no gene match: 7. The CDR3 totals 16 residues. Germline CDR1 LNHDA, CDR2 SQIVND (reference sequence). CDR3 loop: CASNPTGGLNTGELFF. The CDR3 DNA follows: TGTGCCAGTAACCCGACAGGGGGCTTAAACACCGGGGAGCTGTTTTTT.

V gene TRBV7-9 combines with J gene TRBJ2-5; 7 bases are a match to TRBD1. CDR1 is SEHNR and CDR2 is FQNEAQ in the germline V gene (reference sequence). The CDR3 loop spans 15 amino acids. The junction had 7 bases not matched to a gene; V was cut back by 3 bases and J by 3 bases. In DNA form, the CDR3 reads TGTGCCAGCAGCTTTACAGGGGATGGGAAAGAGACCCAGTACTTC. Amino acids: CASSFTGDGKETQYF.